A single sample gave rise to the 24 T cell receptor beta chains below, sequenced in a study of CD8+CD57+ T cells in acquired aplastic anemia. Sequencing involved patients with CD8+CD57+ cell expansion previously shown by flow cytometry. Profiling that covered TCR beta VDJ and CDR3 relied on genomic DNA as its template. TCRdb ran MiXCR on the reads and lists one entry per CDR3 protein. This sample yields some 200,000 distinct CDR3 sequences, of which 40% to 50% are seen a single time; around 9.7% belongs to the top ten. Sequencing input: sorted CD4+, CD8+, or CD8+CD57+ T cells (not recorded which) from PBMCs. The receptor source for this set is a human donor with aplastic anemia.

This chain uses TRBV15 with TRBJ2-2, with D possibly TRBD1 on 6 matching bases. With 3 bases removed from V and 5 bases from J, the gap between germline ends came to 10 bases. This CDR3 has 14 residues. Germline V gene sequence: CDR1 LNHNV, CDR2 YYDKDF (reference sequence). CDR3 bases: TGTGCCACCAGCAGCGAGGGGGTAACCGGGGAGCTGTTTTTT. Its protein is CATSSEGVTGELFF. Variable domain in full (rest from reference TRBV15 and TRBJ2-2): DAMVIQNPRYQVTQFGKPVTLSCSQTLNHNVMYWYQQKSSQAPKLLFHYYDKDFNNEADTPDNFQSRRPNTSFCFLDIRSPGLGDTAMYLCATSSEGVTGELFFGEGSRLTVL.

CDR3: CASSTGETDTQYF. CDR3 bases: TGTGCCAGCAGTACAGGAGAGACAGATACGCAGTATTTT. V and J are TRBV2 and TRBJ2-3; maybe TRBD1 (5 bases). V lost 5 bases and J lost 3, with 9 bases in between. The CDR3 sequence is 13 residues long. Germline V gives CDR1 SNHLY, CDR2 FYNNEI.

This clonotype was observed many times. The chain uses TRBV24-1 and TRBJ1-2, with no clear D. The length of the CDR3 is 17 residues. The V gene lost 9 bases and the J gene lost 3 bases, with 25 bases spanning the gap. Germline values: CDR1 KGHDR, CDR2 SFDVKD. Here the CDR3 reads CATPVEMGRLDYYGYTF. The CDR3 DNA is TGTGCCACCCCCGTGGAGATGGGCCGACTGGATTACTATGGCTACACCTTC.

The gene calls are TRBV10-2 and TRBJ2-7; TRBD2 aligns across 8 bases. CDR3 length equals 15 residues. Germline V gene sequence: CDR1 WSHSY, CDR2 SAAADI. The V segment lost 8 bases and the J segment 2 bases; nucleotides outside the gene matches: 11. CDR3 sequence: CASLPTERGTYEQYF. The CDR3 bases are TGCGCCAGCCTTCCAACGGAGCGGGGGACCTACGAGCAGTACTTC.

This clonotype has a handful of counts. This chain uses TRBV3-1 with TRBJ1-3; D gene ambiguous. V was cut by 3 bases and J by 0 bases, with 15 bases left in between. This CDR3 comprises 17 residues. Germline-derived CDR1 and CDR2 are LGHDT and YNNKEL (reference sequence). The DNA for the CDR3 is TGTGCCAGCAGCCAGACCCCTGGCGTTAGCTCTGGAAACACCATATATTTT. Encoded protein: CASSQTPGVSSGNTIYF.

This clonotype came up a few times. This chain uses TRBV9 with TRBJ2-1, with TRBD2 identical over 7 bases. Germline V CDR1 and CDR2: SGDLS, YYNGEE. The CDR3 extends over 16 amino acids. V dropped 4 bases and J dropped 5; count of bases not matched to a gene: 12. CDR3 loop: CASSRPLGGKNNEQFF. For the CDR3, the DNA is TGTGCCAGCAGCAGACCCCTCGGGGGGAAAAACAATGAGCAGTTCTTC.

Only a few counts were recorded for this clonotype. This chain uses TRBV7-6 with TRBJ2-5, with 11 bases that match TRBD1. The CDR3 contains 14 residues. Germline V gene lookup returns CDR1 SGHVS and CDR2 FNYEAQ. V trimming: 4 bases; J trimming: 4 bases; junction bases outside the gene matches: 2. The CDR3 region has the DNA TGTGCCAGCAGCTCCGGACAGGGGGCAGAGACCCAGTACTTC. Its translation: CASSSGQGAETQYF.

With regard to this clonotype: Just one base apart from a much larger clone, this may be a read error. The rearrangement links TRBV3-1 to TRBJ1-2; D not resolved. V lost 0 bases, J lost 10 bases, and 12 bases lay in between. Germline-derived CDR1 and CDR2 are LGHDT and YNNKEL (reference sequence). The CDR3 loop spans 13 amino acids. CDR3 in DNA: TGTGCCAGCAGCCAAGACGGCAGCAGATCCTACACCTTC. It yields the protein CASSQDGSRSYTF.

V gene TRBV20-1 combines with J gene TRBJ1-3; weak D call: TRBD1 (6 bases). CDR3 length equals 17 residues. V was cut by 1 base and J by 2 bases, with 18 bases left in between. Germline CDR1 and CDR2: DFQATT and SNEGSKA (reference sequence). In DNA form, the CDR3 reads TGCAGTGCTAGAGCCCCTTCGACAGGTCTTGCTGGAAACACCATATATTTT. As protein: CSARAPSTGLAGNTIYF.

The chain has TRBV5-5 and TRBJ2-3, with a weak D call TRBD2 (6 bases). V lost 0 bases, J lost 2 bases, and 10 bases lay in between. Germline CDR1 is SGHKS and CDR2 is YYEKEE (reference sequence). The CDR3 consists of 15 residues. The CDR3 reads CASSLAPDYTDTQYF. The CDR3 DNA is TGTGCCAGCAGCTTGGCCCCGGACTACACAGATACGCAGTATTTT. The full variable domain, with the rest looked up from reference TRBV5-5 and TRBJ2-3, is DAGVTQSPTHLIKTRGQQVTLRCSPISGHKSVSWYQQVLGQGPQFIFQYYEKEERGRGNFPDRFSARQFPNYSSELNVNALLLGDSALYLCASSLAPDYTDTQYFGPGTRLTVL.

The V call is TRBV20-1, the J call TRBJ2-2; D gene ambiguous. Germline loops: CDR1 DFQATT, CDR2 SNEGSKA (reference sequence). The CDR3 loop spans 13 amino acids. V was pared by 2 bases and J by 7 bases, with 11 bases between. This CDR3 reads CSARSPRYGELFF. DNA for the CDR3: TGCAGTGCTAGATCCCCCCGGTACGGGGAGCTGTTTTTT.

A few counts support this clonotype. The chain couples TRBV29-1 to TRBJ1-2; D is uncertain. V was clipped by 4 bases and J by 0 bases, with 9 bases between them. This CDR3 region has 13 residues. From germline, CDR1 is SQVTM and CDR2 ANQGSEA. CDR3 loop: CSVGRESNYGYTF. CDR3 bases: TGCAGCGTTGGCCGTGAATCTAACTATGGCTACACCTTC.

Regarding this clonotype: At one of its ends the junction is not consistent with the germline gene, which may arise from a read error. The chain uses TRBV7-9 and TRBJ1-1, with a possible D match to TRBD1 (5 bases). The CDR3 loop spans 14 amino acids. The germline V gene encodes CDR1 SEHNR and CDR2 FQNEAQ (reference sequence). In DNA, the CDR3 is TGTGCCAGCAGCTCCCACAGGTTGAACACTGAAGCTTCCTTT. This encodes CASSSHRLNTEASF.

In this sample, this clonotype turned up once. This rearrangement joins TRBV24-1 to TRBJ2-3; possible D gene TRBD2, 5 bases. The V gene's germline CDR1 is KGHDR and CDR2 SFDVKD. V was shortened by 0 bases and J by 1 base, with 10 bases between the two germline ends. CDR3 size: 16 residues. CDR3 in DNA: TGTGCCACCAGTGATTTGTCCAGCGGCCGCACAGATACGCAGTATTTT. This sequence encodes CATSDLSSGRTDTQYF.

This chain joins TRBV24-1 and TRBJ2-5, with unresolved D. From germline, CDR1 is KGHDR and CDR2 SFDVKD. Trimming removed 7 bases at V and 4 bases at J, with 12 bases between. The CDR3 sequence is 13 residues long. Here the CDR3 DNA reads TGTGCCACCAGCGAGCCTACCGCAGAGACCCAGTACTTC. Amino acids: CATSEPTAETQYF.

This chain links TRBV20-1 with TRBJ2-1; D is undetermined. The CDR3 has 11 amino acids. Germline CDR1 DFQATT, CDR2 SNEGSKA (reference sequence). Between the trimmed V and J ends, which lost 6 bases and 9 bases, there was a span of 12 bases. The CDR3 DNA reads as TGCAGTGCAAGAAGCAGCACTGAGCAGTTCTTC. Its translation is CSARSSTEQFF.

V gene TRBV11-2 combines with J gene TRBJ1-6; D might be TRBD1 (5 bases). Germline CDR1 and CDR2: SGHAT and FQNNGV. The CDR3 is made up of 13 amino acids. The germline V and J ends were trimmed by 5 bases and 8 bases, with 10 bases remaining between them. CDR3 residues: CASSLTDDSPLHF. The DNA of the CDR3 is TGTGCCAGCAGCCTGACAGATGATTCACCCCTCCACTTT.

This rearrangement joins TRBV25-1 to TRBJ2-5; 9 bases map to TRBD1. With 3 bases clipped from V and 0 bases from J, the junction kept 5 bases outside the gene matches. The CDR3 loop spans 16 amino acids. Per germline, CDR1 MGHDK and CDR2 SYGVNS. The CDR3 DNA sequence: TGTGCCAGCAGTGATTCCGGGACAGGGTACCAAGAGACCCAGTACTTC. It yields the protein CASSDSGTGYQETQYF.

This clonotype was found once. J is TRBJ2-7 and V is TRBV2; 9 positions agree with TRBD1. CDR1 and CDR2 (germline): SNHLY, FYNNEI. The trim removed 4 bases at V and 3 bases at J, leaving 7 bases unmatched. The CDR3 sequence is 15 residues long. The CDR3 coding sequence is TGTGCCAGCAGTGTTGCCGGGACAGGGAACTACGAGCAGTACTTC. Its translation: CASSVAGTGNYEQYF.

This clonotype was observed many times. The CDR3 sequence is CAIGGTQHNEQFF. The CDR3 region has the DNA TGTGCCATCGGCGGGACCCAGCACAATGAGCAGTTCTTC. This chain joins TRBV10-3 and TRBJ2-1; maybe TRBD2 (6 bases). The CDR3 loop spans 13 amino acids. Germline CDR1 ENHRY, CDR2 SYGVKD. Deletions cut 8 bases from V and 5 bases from J, with 13 bases between.

At least ten counts were recorded for this clonotype. The J gene is TRBJ1-1, the V gene TRBV29-1, with 8 bases matching TRBD1. This CDR3 is built from 13 residues. Germline lookup yields CDR1 SQVTM and CDR2 ANQGSEA. The V gene end was trimmed by 5 bases and the J gene end by 4 bases; junction bases not matched to a gene: 6. In nucleotides, the CDR3 is TGCAGCGTTTCGACAGGGGAGGGCACTGAAGCTTTCTTT. This codes for CSVSTGEGTEAFF. Based on the CDR3 plus reference TRBV29-1 and TRBJ1-1, the full variable domain is SAVISQKPSRDICQRGTSLTIQCQVDSQVTMMFWYRQQPGQSLTLIATANQGSEATYESGFVIDKFPISRPNLTFSTLTVSNMSPEDSSIYLCSVSTGEGTEAFFGQGTRLTVV.

This clonotype was detected ten times or more. The CDR3 loop reads CASSPRGAEQYF. The DNA for the CDR3 is TGCGCCAGCAGCCCTCGCGGGGCCGAGCAGTACTTC. This chain uses TRBV5-1 with TRBJ2-7; TRBD2 might be the D (6 bases). Trimming stripped 4 bases from V and 6 bases from J, with 11 bases between. Germline loops: CDR1 SGHRS, CDR2 YFSETQ. The CDR3 length is 12 residues.

The chain employs TRBV10-2 and TRBJ2-7; D might be TRBD2 (5 bases). Per the germline V gene, CDR1 is WSHSY and CDR2 is SAAADI. V was trimmed by 3 bases and J by 4 bases, leaving 10 bases between them. The CDR3 totals 13 residues. Here the CDR3 DNA reads TGCGCCAGCAGTGAAGGACTTAAATACGAGCAGTACTTC. This codes for CASSEGLKYEQYF.

The gene calls are TRBV6-1 and TRBJ1-1; TRBD1 is a possible D gene (6 bases). V was clipped by 3 bases and J by 4 bases, with 15 bases between them. This CDR3 has 15 amino acids. CDR1 is MNHNS and CDR2 is SASEGT in the germline V gene. The CDR3 DNA follows: TGTGCCAGCAGTGACCCGGGACAACCCAGCACTGAAGCTTTCTTT. Its translation is CASSDPGQPSTEAFF.